Listed below are T cell receptor beta chains from one sample, sequenced in a study of blood T cell repertoires in COVID-19. TCRdb keeps only in-frame clones here, not all; method: immunoSEQ multiplex PCR. Here the sample spans about 84,000 clones, around 82% being singletons. The sample consisted of peripheral blood. Every receptor here comes from a man at least 80 years old with active or convalescent COVID-19. The CDR3 runs from the conserved cysteine through the conserved F or W. Each record gives: D gene, clone size, V gene, J gene, CDR3 DNA, CDR3 protein. The D gene is left open where the match is weak. The size entry is marked missing in some rows and otherwise reads once, few, many or a size class.

D: TRBD2; size: .; V: TRBV9; J: TRBJ2-7; DNA: TGTGCCAGCAGCCCCCGAGCGGGACCCAGGAGCTCCTACGAGCAGTACTTC; CDR3: CASSPRAGPRSSYEQYF
D: .; size: .; V: TRBV4-2; J: TRBJ1-2; DNA: TGTGCCAGCAGCCAAGATCAATGGGGCTCCTATGGCTACACCTTC; CDR3: CASSQDQWGSYGYTF
D: TRBD1; size: .; V: TRBV5-1; J: TRBJ1-4; DNA: TGCGCCAGCAGCCCGTTGGGGGGACAGGGCCTCGGGGAAAAACTGTTTTTT; CDR3: CASSPLGGQGLGEKLFF
D: .; size: .; V: TRBV25-1; J: TRBJ1-6; DNA: TGTGCCAGCAGTGACCAACCCCAGCCAGGGCGTTCACCCCTCCACTTT; CDR3: CASSDQPQPGRSPLHF
D: TRBD1; size: .; V: TRBV29-1; J: TRBJ1-1; DNA: TGCAGCGTTGTCCGGACAGGGTCTGAAGCTTTCTTT; CDR3: CSVVRTGSEAFF
D: TRBD1; size: once; V: TRBV5-4; J: TRBJ2-7; DNA: TGTGCCAGCAGCTTGACCGGGACAGTTTACGAGCAGTACTTC; CDR3: CASSLTGTVYEQYF
D: .; size: once; V: TRBV11-2; J: TRBJ2-7; DNA: TGTGCCAGCAGCCCGCCAGGGTATAATTACGACTACGAGCAGTACTTC; CDR3: CASSPPGYNYDYEQYF
D: .; size: few; V: TRBV19; J: TRBJ1-1; DNA: TGTGCCAGTTGGGGGAGGGCGGGCAAGTATGAAGCTTTCTTT; CDR3: CASWGRAGKYEAFF
D: .; size: once; V: TRBV6-5; J: TRBJ1-6; DNA: TGTGCCAGCAGACAACATCAGGGGCCGATGACCCTCCACTTT; CDR3: CASRQHQGPMTLHF
D: .; size: once; V: TRBV7-2; J: TRBJ1-1; DNA: TGTGCCAGCAGCGGGGGACAGAACACTGAAGCTTTCTTT; CDR3: CASSGGQNTEAFF
D: TRBD1; size: .; V: TRBV2; J: TRBJ2-3; DNA: TGTGCCAGCAGTAACAGGGGAGATATCACAGATACGCAGTATTTT; CDR3: CASSNRGDITDTQYF
D: .; size: .; V: TRBV7-9; J: TRBJ1-2; DNA: TGTGCCAGCAGCCCGGGGGACGGAAACTATGGCTACACCTTC; CDR3: CASSPGDGNYGYTF
D: .; size: .; V: TRBV21-1; J: TRBJ2-3; DNA: TGTGCCAGCAGCAAAGTAAAGCGGGGGAGAATCACAGATACGCAGTATTTT; CDR3: CASSKVKRGRITDTQYF
D: TRBD1; size: once; V: TRBV5-4; J: TRBJ1-2; DNA: TGTGCCAGCAGCATTGACAGGGCGGTAGGAGGCTACACCTTC; CDR3: CASSIDRAVGGYTF
D: .; size: .; V: TRBV5-8; J: TRBJ2-7; DNA: TGTGCCAGCAGCACGGACATCCTTAGGCCTTACGAGCAGTACTTC; CDR3: CASSTDILRPYEQYF
D: TRBD2; size: .; V: TRBV7-9; J: TRBJ2-3; DNA: TGTGCCAGCAGCTCCCGACTAGCGGGAGTGTTCACAGATACGCAGTATTTT; CDR3: CASSSRLAGVFTDTQYF